One sample yielded the 10 T cell receptor beta chains listed below, sequenced in a study of cytomegalovirus exposure and HLA in healthy donors. Some clones are missing from TCRdb's copy, which holds only in-frame ones; the method was immunoSEQ multiplex PCR. The table includes about 110,000 clones, almost 96% detected once. Sample: PBMCs. Every receptor here comes from a woman in her late teens or twenties in good health and CMV-seronegative.

The chain has TRBV10-3 and TRBJ1-2; TRBD1 agrees at 7 bases. This CDR3 region has 14 residues. The germline gives CDR1 ENHRY, CDR2 SYGVKD. Unmatched junction bases numbered 5, after V lost 3 bases and J lost 4 bases. The DNA for the CDR3 is TGTGCCATCAGTGACGTGGCAGGGGGCTATGGCTACACCTTC. This codes for CAISDVAGGYGYTF.

This rearrangement joins TRBV28 to TRBJ2-5, with D perhaps TRBD2 (6 bases). Germline loops: CDR1 MDHEN, CDR2 SYDVKM. Trimming stripped 6 bases from V and 5 bases from J, with 22 bases between. This CDR3 is built from 16 residues. The CDR3, as DNA: TGTGCCAGCAGGGATAGTGGGACGCCGGAGGGCGAGACCCAGTACTTC. Translated: CASRDSGTPEGETQYF.

V usage is TRBV25-1 and J usage is TRBJ1-2; 8 bases fit TRBD1. The CDR3 spans 16 residues. CDR1 and CDR2 from the germline V gene are MGHDK and SYGVNS. After removal of 5 bases from V and 2 bases from J, the junction contained 10 bases not matched to a gene. The CDR3 region has the DNA TGTGCCAGCAGTAACCACGGGACAGGCACCAACTATGGCTACACCTTC. This gives the protein CASSNHGTGTNYGYTF.

The chain employs TRBV11-2 and TRBJ2-5, with 10 bases lining up with TRBD2. The CDR3 is 16 amino acids. Trimming removed 5 bases from V and 4 bases from J; junction bases left unmatched: 10. From germline, CDR1 is SGHAT and CDR2 FQNNGV. CDR3 region: CASSPSGTSASETQYF. CDR3 in DNA: TGTGCCAGCAGCCCATCCGGGACTAGCGCATCAGAGACCCAGTACTTC.

The rearrangement joins TRBV4-3 to TRBJ1-1; D is undetermined. Per the germline V gene, CDR1 is LGHNA and CDR2 is YSLEER. Trimming cost V 0 bases and J 1 base, with 12 bases left between them. The CDR3 is made up of 16 amino acids. This CDR3 is CASSQDLSVRNTEAFF. The CDR3 DNA reads as TGCGCCAGCAGCCAAGATCTCTCCGTTCGGAACACTGAAGCTTTCTTT.

The rearrangement links TRBV5-1 to TRBJ2-3; D is perhaps TRBD1 (6 bases). The CDR3 loop spans 15 amino acids. Per germline, CDR1 SGHRS and CDR2 YFSETQ. V lost 4 bases and J 2 bases, leaving 14 bases between the germline ends. CDR3 DNA sequence: TGCGCCAGCAGCCGGTGGACAGAGATCACAGATACGCAGTATTTT. It encodes CASSRWTEITDTQYF. Together with reference TRBV5-1 and TRBJ2-3, the CDR3 gives the full variable domain: KAGVTQTPRYLIKTRGQQVTLSCSPISGHRSVSWYQQTPGQGLQFLFEYFSETQRNKGNFPGRFSGRQFSNSRSEMNVSTLELGDSALYLCASSRWTEITDTQYFGPGTRLTVL.

The genes are TRBV5-4 and TRBJ1-1; D may be TRBD1 (5 bases). CDR1 SGHNT and CDR2 YYREEE come from the germline V gene (reference sequence). The CDR3 covers 14 residues. The V end lost 1 base, the J end lost 5 bases, and 12 bases lay between the germline ends. The DNA for the CDR3 is TGTGCCAGCAGCTTGTCGGGGGAGGATACTGAAGCTTTCTTT. It encodes CASSLSGEDTEAFF. Based on the CDR3 plus reference TRBV5-4 and TRBJ1-1, the full variable domain is ETGVTQSPTHLIKTRGQQVTLRCSSQSGHNTVSWYQQALGQGPQFIFQYYREEENGRGNFPPRFSGLQFPNYSSELNVNALELDDSALYLCASSLSGEDTEAFFGQGTRLTVV.

The CDR3 DNA is TGTGCCAGTAGTGCGCCGGGACAGGGTAATCACGGCTACACCTTC. This codes for CASSAPGQGNHGYTF. The rearrangement uses TRBV19 and TRBJ1-2; 9 nucleotides line up with TRBD1. Germline V lookup: CDR1 LNHDA, CDR2 SQIVND (reference sequence). Trimming cost V 5 bases and J 8 bases; bases outside gene matches: 12. CDR3 size: 15 residues. Looking up the rest from reference TRBV19 and TRBJ1-2 gives the full variable domain: DGGITQSPKYLFRKEGQNVTLSCEQNLNHDAMYWYRQDPGQGLRLIYYSQIVNDFQKGDIAEGYSVSREKKESFPLTVTSAQKNPTAFYLCASSAPGQGNHGYTFGSGTRLTVV.

This chain joins TRBV5-6 and TRBJ1-6; possible D gene TRBD1, 6 bases. Per the germline V gene, CDR1 is SGHDT and CDR2 is YYEEEE. Trimming shortened V by 0 bases and J by 7 bases, and 17 bases separated the two germline ends. The CDR3 contains 17 residues. The CDR3 reads CASSLEPTGTRNSPLHF. The CDR3, as DNA: TGTGCCAGCAGCTTGGAACCCACCGGGACACGAAATTCACCCCTCCACTTT. Full variable domain (rest looked up from reference TRBV5-6 and TRBJ1-6): DAGVTQSPTHLIKTRGQQVTLRCSPKSGHDTVSWYQQALGQGPQFIFQYYEEEERQRGNFPDRFSGHQFPNYSSELNVNALLLGDSALYLCASSLEPTGTRNSPLHFGNGTRLTVT.

The rearrangement joins TRBV7-9 to TRBJ2-7; 8 positions match TRBD1. CDR1 and CDR2 from the germline V gene are SEHNR and FQNEAQ (reference sequence). Unmatched junction bases numbered 4, after V lost 6 bases and J lost 0 bases. This CDR3 has 14 amino acids. The CDR3 sequence is CASSQDRVSYEQYF. DNA for the CDR3: TGTGCCAGCAGTCAGGACAGGGTCTCCTACGAGCAGTACTTC.